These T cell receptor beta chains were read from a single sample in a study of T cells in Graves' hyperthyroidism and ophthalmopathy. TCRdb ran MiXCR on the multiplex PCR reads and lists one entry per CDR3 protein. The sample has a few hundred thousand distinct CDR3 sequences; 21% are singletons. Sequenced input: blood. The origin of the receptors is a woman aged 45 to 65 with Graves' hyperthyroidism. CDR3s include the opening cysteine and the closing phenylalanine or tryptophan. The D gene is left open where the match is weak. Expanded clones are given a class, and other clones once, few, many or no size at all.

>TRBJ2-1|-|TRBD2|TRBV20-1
TGCAGTGCTAGAGTCCCGGGACTAGCGACTCTCCTTTACAATGAGCAGTTCTTC
CSARVPGLATLLYNEQFF
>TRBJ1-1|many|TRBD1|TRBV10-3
TGTGCCGGGGGACAGGGGTCGATCACTGAAGCTTTCTTT
CAGGQGSITEAFF
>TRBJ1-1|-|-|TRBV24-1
TGTGCCACCAGTGGCGGAAACACTGAAGCTTTCTTT
CATSGGNTEAFF
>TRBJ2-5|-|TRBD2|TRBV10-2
TGCGCCAGCAGGACTAGCGGGAGGAAAGAGACCCAGTACTTC
CASRTSGRKETQYF
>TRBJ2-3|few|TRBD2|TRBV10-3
TGTGCCATCAGTGAGTCGAGTCGACTAGCGGGAATCTCGGATACGCAGTATTTT
CAISESSRLAGISDTQYF
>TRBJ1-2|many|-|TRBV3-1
TGTGCCAGCAGCCAAAACAGCAATTATGGCTACACCTTC
CASSQNSNYGYTF
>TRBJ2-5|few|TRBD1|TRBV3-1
TGTGCCAGCAGCCAGACCGGGACAGGGAAAGCAGAGGCCCAGTACTTC
CASSQTGTGKAEAQYF
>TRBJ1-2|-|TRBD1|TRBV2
TGTGCCAGCAAAAAATCCCCCGGACAGGGTAGCTATGGCTACACCTTC
CASKKSPGQGSYGYTF
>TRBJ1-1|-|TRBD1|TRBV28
TGTGCCAGCAGCCCTGACAGGGGTCCTGAAGCTTTCTTT
CASSPDRGPEAFF
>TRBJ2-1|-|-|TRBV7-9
TGTGCCAGCAGCTTAGAGCGGCAGGCGAGCTCCTACAATGAGCAGTTCTTC
CASSLERQASSYNEQFF
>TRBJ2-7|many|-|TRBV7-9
TGTGCCAGCGCCCTCGGGCAGGTTGGGAACGAGCAGTACTTC
CASALGQVGNEQYF
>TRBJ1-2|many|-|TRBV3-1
TGTGCCAGCAGCCAAGTAGGTGGCTACACCTTC
CASSQVGGYTF
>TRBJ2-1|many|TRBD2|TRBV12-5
TGTGCTAGTGGTTTGCCGACCGGGACTAAACCCTACAATGAGCAGTTCTTC
CASGLPTGTKPYNEQFF
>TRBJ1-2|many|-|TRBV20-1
TGCAGTGCCAGACAGGACGGCTACACCTTC
CSARQDGYTF
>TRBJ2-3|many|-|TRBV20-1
TGCAGTGCTTCCCTTATAGTTGATACGCAGTATTTT
CSASLIVDTQYF
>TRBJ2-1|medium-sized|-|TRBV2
TGTGCCAGCAGTGAAGCGCTGAGAGCCATTCAGTTCTTC
CASSEALRAIQFF
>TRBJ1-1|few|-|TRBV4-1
TGCGCCAGCAGCGCACGAGGACGTAAGAACACTGAAGCTTTCTTT
CASSARGRKNTEAFF
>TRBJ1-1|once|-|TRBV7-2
TGTGCCAGCAGCTTAGCGGGACGGGACTGGGGCACTGAAGCTTTCTTT
CASSLAGRDWGTEAFF
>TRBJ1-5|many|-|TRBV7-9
TGTGCCAGCAGCCAGGGACTCCATAGCAATCAGCCCCAGCATTTT
CASSQGLHSNQPQHF
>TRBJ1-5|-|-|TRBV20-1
TGCAGTGCTAGAGAGAATAGCAATCAGCCCCAGCATTTT
CSARENSNQPQHF
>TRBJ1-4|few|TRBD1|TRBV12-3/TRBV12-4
TGTGCCAGCAGTATGGACAGGGGAGGGGAAAAACTGTTTTTT
CASSMDRGGEKLFF
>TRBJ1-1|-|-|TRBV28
TGTGGCAGCAGTTTAGTGGGGGGGGGGAGGGAGAACACTGAAGCTTTCTTT
CGSSLVGGGRENTEAFF
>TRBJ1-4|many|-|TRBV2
TGTGCCAGCAGTGAAGAGGAGGCAGGGATCGCAGGAAAACTGTTTTTT
CASSEEEAGIAGKLFF
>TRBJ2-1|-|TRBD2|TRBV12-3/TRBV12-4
TGTGCCAGCAGTCCTTATATAGCGGGAGTTTCCTACAATGAGCAGTTCTTC
CASSPYIAGVSYNEQFF
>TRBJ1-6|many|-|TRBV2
TGTGCCAGCAGTGAGTGGTCCGTCAGGGGTAATTCACCCCTCCACTTT
CASSEWSVRGNSPLHF
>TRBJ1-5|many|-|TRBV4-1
TGCGCCAGCAGCCAAGACAGGGGCAATCAGCCCCAGCATTTT
CASSQDRGNQPQHF
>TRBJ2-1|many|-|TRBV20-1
TGCAGTGCTAGAAGGAGCGCGGCCGGAAATGAGCAGTTCTTC
CSARRSAAGNEQFF
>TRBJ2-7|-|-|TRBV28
TGTGCCAGCGAAAAGTCTAGGCCCAGCCTCTACGAGCAGTACTTC
CASEKSRPSLYEQYF
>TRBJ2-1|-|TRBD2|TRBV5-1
TGCGCCAGCAGCCCCATCTCTAGCGGGGGTTACAATGAGCAGTTCTTC
CASSPISSGGYNEQFF
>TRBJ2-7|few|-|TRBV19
TGTGCCAGTAGTATTGATGGGGGATCAACCTACGAGCAGTACTTC
CASSIDGGSTYEQYF
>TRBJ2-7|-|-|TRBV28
TGTGCCAGCAGCCGTCAGGGGTACCCCTACGAGCAGTACTTC
CASSRQGYPYEQYF
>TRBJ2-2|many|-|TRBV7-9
TGTGCCAGCAGCTTATCGGACAGTCCAGGGAAGCTGTTTTTT
CASSLSDSPGKLFF
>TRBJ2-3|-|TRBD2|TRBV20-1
TGCAGTGCTAGTCTAACCGGGACTAGCGGGAGAGCAGATACGCAGTATTTT
CSASLTGTSGRADTQYF